These T cell receptor beta chains were read from a single sample in a study of blood T cell repertoires in COVID-19. Sequencing was performed with immunoSEQ multiplex PCR; in TCRdb, only in-frame clones are kept and a portion is missing. The data contain about 200,000 clones, more than 70% of them singletons. Sequencing was performed on PBMCs or T cells enriched from blood (not recorded which). Source of these receptors: a man aged 35 to 55 with acute COVID-19. Each CDR3 is given with its conserved first and last residue. The D gene is left open where the match is weak. Some rows have no size entry. The others give once, few or many, or a class for an expanded clone.

j_gene: TRBJ1-1; d_gene: -; v_gene: TRBV25-1; abundance: -; len: 15; CDR3nt: TGTGCCAGCAGTGACCCTACAGTCATGAACACTGAAGCTTTCTTT; CDR3aa: CASSDPTVMNTEAFF
j_gene: TRBJ1-2; d_gene: -; v_gene: TRBV12-3/TRBV12-4; abundance: -; len: 13; CDR3nt: TGTGCCAGCAGTCCGACACTTAACTATGGCTACACCTTC; CDR3aa: CASSPTLNYGYTF
j_gene: TRBJ2-3; d_gene: TRBD1; v_gene: TRBV24-1; abundance: -; len: 16; CDR3nt: TGTGCCACCAGTGATCACGACAGGGATCGGACAGATACGCAGTATTTT; CDR3aa: CATSDHDRDRTDTQYF
j_gene: TRBJ1-1; d_gene: -; v_gene: TRBV19; abundance: -; len: 16; CDR3nt: TGTGCCAGTAGTATTTTGTCTCTCAGGGGGAACACTGAAGCTTTCTTT; CDR3aa: CASSILSLRGNTEAFF
j_gene: TRBJ1-6; d_gene: -; v_gene: TRBV27; abundance: -; len: 15; CDR3nt: TGTGCCAGCAGTCCCTCGGGACTTATAGATTCACCCCTCCACTTT; CDR3aa: CASSPSGLIDSPLHF
j_gene: TRBJ1-3; d_gene: -; v_gene: TRBV3-1/TRBV3-2; abundance: once; len: 14; CDR3nt: TGTGCCAGCAGCCTAGGCGGGGGAGGTAACACCATATATTTT; CDR3aa: CASSLGGGGNTIYF
j_gene: TRBJ2-1; d_gene: TRBD2; v_gene: TRBV11-2; abundance: -; len: 13; CDR3nt: TGTGCCAGCAGCTTAGAGAGCGGGGGTGAGCAGTTCTTC; CDR3aa: CASSLESGGEQFF
j_gene: TRBJ2-3; d_gene: TRBD2; v_gene: TRBV6-6; abundance: once; len: 18; CDR3nt: TGTGCCAGCAGTCTCTCCCTCCGACTAGCGGGAGCAGCAGATACGCAGTATTTT; CDR3aa: CASSLSLRLAGAADTQYF
j_gene: TRBJ2-2; d_gene: TRBD1; v_gene: TRBV2; abundance: -; len: 17; CDR3nt: TGTGCCAGCACCCAACCCTACGGGACAGGGAACACCGGGGAGCTGTTTTTT; CDR3aa: CASTQPYGTGNTGELFF
j_gene: TRBJ2-1; d_gene: TRBD2; v_gene: TRBV5-1; abundance: -; len: 16; CDR3nt: TGCGCCAGCAGCTTGGGTTCGGGAGGGGTCAACAATGAGCAGTTCTTC; CDR3aa: CASSLGSGGVNNEQFF
j_gene: TRBJ2-7; d_gene: -; v_gene: TRBV7-2; abundance: once; len: 13; CDR3nt: TGTGCCAGCAGCCGGAGGGCGTCCTACGAGCAGTACTTC; CDR3aa: CASSRRASYEQYF
j_gene: TRBJ1-6; d_gene: -; v_gene: TRBV5-1; abundance: -; len: 18; CDR3nt: TGCGCCAGCAGTCCCAGAGCGGAGGGGAGGTCCTATAATTCACCCCTCCACTTT; CDR3aa: CASSPRAEGRSYNSPLHF
j_gene: TRBJ2-1; d_gene: TRBD2; v_gene: TRBV11-1; abundance: -; len: 16; CDR3nt: TGTGCCAGCAGCTTAGGTTTAGCGGGAGGCTACAATGAGCAGTTCTTC; CDR3aa: CASSLGLAGGYNEQFF
j_gene: TRBJ1-1; d_gene: -; v_gene: TRBV28; abundance: -; len: 13; CDR3nt: TGTGCCAGCAGCCTAGGACAGTCCCCTGAAGCTTTCTTT; CDR3aa: CASSLGQSPEAFF
j_gene: TRBJ1-1; d_gene: -; v_gene: TRBV27; abundance: -; len: 16; CDR3nt: TGTGCCAGCGTCGGCCGGGTGCGCTCCTCGGGCACTGAAGCTTTCTTT; CDR3aa: CASVGRVRSSGTEAFF
j_gene: TRBJ2-7; d_gene: TRBD1; v_gene: TRBV25-1; abundance: -; len: 18; CDR3nt: TGTGCCAGCAGTGAAGAACTAAAGGAGGGGACAGGACCCTACGAGCAGTACTTC; CDR3aa: CASSEELKEGTGPYEQYF
j_gene: TRBJ1-1; d_gene: TRBD1; v_gene: TRBV5-1; abundance: -; len: 13; CDR3nt: TGCGCCAGCAGCATGGGACAGCTCACTGAAGCTTTCTTT; CDR3aa: CASSMGQLTEAFF
j_gene: TRBJ2-5; d_gene: -; v_gene: TRBV28; abundance: -; len: 13; CDR3nt: TGTGCCAGCAGTCCACCGGGCGGGGAGACCCAGTACTTC; CDR3aa: CASSPPGGETQYF
j_gene: TRBJ1-1; d_gene: -; v_gene: TRBV10-3; abundance: -; len: 12; CDR3nt: TGTGCCATCAGTCTTATGAACACTGAAGCTTTCTTT; CDR3aa: CAISLMNTEAFF
j_gene: TRBJ2-2; d_gene: -; v_gene: TRBV2; abundance: few; len: 14; CDR3nt: TGTGCCAGCAGTGTAGATGTTAATACCGGGGAGCTGTTTTTT; CDR3aa: CASSVDVNTGELFF
j_gene: TRBJ1-5; d_gene: TRBD1; v_gene: TRBV10-3; abundance: -; len: 13; CDR3nt: TGTGCCATCAGCGGGACAGCTAATCAGCCCCAGCATTTT; CDR3aa: CAISGTANQPQHF
j_gene: TRBJ2-7; d_gene: TRBD1; v_gene: TRBV30; abundance: once; len: 14; CDR3nt: TGTGCCTGGAGTGTACTGAGGACAGGGGGACAGCAGTACTTC; CDR3aa: CAWSVLRTGGQQYF
j_gene: TRBJ1-2; d_gene: TRBD1; v_gene: TRBV28; abundance: -; len: 15; CDR3nt: TGTGCCAGCAGTTACCGGGACAGGGGGGTCTATGGCTACACCTTC; CDR3aa: CASSYRDRGVYGYTF
j_gene: TRBJ1-4; d_gene: -; v_gene: TRBV7-9; abundance: -; len: 14; CDR3nt: TGTGCCAGCAGCTTGGGACTTAGTCTCGAAAAACTGTTTTTT; CDR3aa: CASSLGLSLEKLFF
j_gene: TRBJ1-5; d_gene: -; v_gene: TRBV30; abundance: -; len: 13; CDR3nt: TGTGCCTGGAGTGCTGGGTACAGTCAGCCCCAGCATTTT; CDR3aa: CAWSAGYSQPQHF
j_gene: TRBJ1-3; d_gene: -; v_gene: TRBV7-9; abundance: -; len: 10; CDR3nt: TGTGCCACCCGGGTGAACACCATATATTTT; CDR3aa: CATRVNTIYF
j_gene: TRBJ1-2; d_gene: -; v_gene: TRBV5-4; abundance: -; len: 13; CDR3nt: TGTGCCAGCAGCTTTAGCAGGGCGGCCGGCTACACCTTC; CDR3aa: CASSFSRAAGYTF
j_gene: TRBJ2-1; d_gene: TRBD2; v_gene: TRBV11-3; abundance: -; len: 13; CDR3nt: TGTGCCAGCGCTAGCGGGAGTTACAATGAGCAGTTCTTC; CDR3aa: CASASGSYNEQFF
j_gene: TRBJ2-2; d_gene: -; v_gene: TRBV2; abundance: -; len: 15; CDR3nt: TGTGCCAGCAGTGACTGGCAGGGCCGAACCGGGGAGCTGTTTTTT; CDR3aa: CASSDWQGRTGELFF
j_gene: TRBJ2-7; d_gene: -; v_gene: TRBV6-5; abundance: -; len: 14; CDR3nt: TGTGCCAGCAGTTACATTCCGGGAGCCTACGAGCAGTACTTC; CDR3aa: CASSYIPGAYEQYF
j_gene: TRBJ2-2; d_gene: -; v_gene: TRBV5-1; abundance: -; len: 14; CDR3nt: TGCGCCAGCAGCTTGGGTATAGAAACCGGGGAGCTGTTTTTT; CDR3aa: CASSLGIETGELFF
j_gene: TRBJ1-2; d_gene: -; v_gene: TRBV7-9; abundance: -; len: 15; CDR3nt: TGTGCCAGCAGCTTAGGGTCAGGGAAAGACTATGGCTACACCTTC; CDR3aa: CASSLGSGKDYGYTF
j_gene: TRBJ2-5; d_gene: TRBD1; v_gene: TRBV11-2; abundance: -; len: 14; CDR3nt: TGTGCCAGCAGCTCGGGACAGATCCAAGAGACCCAGTACTTC; CDR3aa: CASSSGQIQETQYF
j_gene: TRBJ1-1; d_gene: -; v_gene: TRBV28; abundance: -; len: 15; CDR3nt: TGTGCCAGCAGTTTTGAGGGGGACCCCAAAAAAGAAGCTTTCTTT; CDR3aa: CASSFEGDPKKEAFF
j_gene: TRBJ2-1; d_gene: -; v_gene: TRBV5-1; abundance: -; len: 15; CDR3nt: TGCGCCAGCAGCTTGTCCGGGAGCGAGTACAATGAGCAGTTCTTC; CDR3aa: CASSLSGSEYNEQFF
j_gene: TRBJ2-7; d_gene: -; v_gene: TRBV2; abundance: -; len: 14; CDR3nt: TGTGCCAGCAGTGAGTTCAGGGATCCAATCGAGCAGTACTTC; CDR3aa: CASSEFRDPIEQYF
j_gene: TRBJ1-4; d_gene: -; v_gene: TRBV30; abundance: -; len: 16; CDR3nt: TGTGCCTGGAGCCAGGATTCCCGGACAAAGGGTGAAAAACTGTTTTTT; CDR3aa: CAWSQDSRTKGEKLFF
j_gene: TRBJ2-2; d_gene: -; v_gene: TRBV24-1; abundance: -; len: 16; CDR3nt: TGTGCCACCAGGGAAGGCAGTACGGGAAACACCGGGGAGCTGTTTTTT; CDR3aa: CATREGSTGNTGELFF
j_gene: TRBJ2-3; d_gene: TRBD2; v_gene: TRBV2; abundance: once; len: 14; CDR3nt: TGTGCCAGCAGTCGACTAGCGGTCACAGATACGCAGTATTTT; CDR3aa: CASSRLAVTDTQYF
j_gene: TRBJ2-2; d_gene: -; v_gene: TRBV28; abundance: -; len: 15; CDR3nt: TGTGCCAGCAGTTCTGCGGGGCTGAACACCGGGGAGCTGTTTTTT; CDR3aa: CASSSAGLNTGELFF
j_gene: TRBJ1-6; d_gene: TRBD1; v_gene: TRBV27; abundance: -; len: 14; CDR3nt: TGTGCCAGCAGTCCGGGACAGAGGAATTCACCCCTCCACTTT; CDR3aa: CASSPGQRNSPLHF
j_gene: TRBJ2-3; d_gene: -; v_gene: TRBV5-1; abundance: -; len: 14; CDR3nt: TGCGCCAGCAGCTTGGTTAGCTCAACAGATACGCAGTATTTT; CDR3aa: CASSLVSSTDTQYF
j_gene: TRBJ1-5; d_gene: -; v_gene: TRBV5-1; abundance: -; len: 13; CDR3nt: TGCGCCAGCAGCCTCAACCGGGATCAGCCCCAGCATTTT; CDR3aa: CASSLNRDQPQHF
j_gene: TRBJ2-1; d_gene: TRBD1; v_gene: TRBV19; abundance: once; len: 15; CDR3nt: TGTGCCAGTAGTATTGACAGGGGGCTCTACAATGAGCAGTTCTTC; CDR3aa: CASSIDRGLYNEQFF
j_gene: TRBJ2-7; d_gene: -; v_gene: TRBV3-1/TRBV3-2; abundance: -; len: 12; CDR3nt: TGTGCCAGCAGCCCAGGAACGGGGGAGCAGTACTTC; CDR3aa: CASSPGTGEQYF
j_gene: TRBJ2-3; d_gene: -; v_gene: TRBV11-2; abundance: -; len: 15; CDR3nt: TGTGCCAGCAGCTTAGTCTTGAGTGGTGCAGATACGCAGTATTTT; CDR3aa: CASSLVLSGADTQYF
j_gene: TRBJ2-7; d_gene: -; v_gene: TRBV12-3/TRBV12-4; abundance: -; len: 13; CDR3nt: TGTGCCAGCAACGGCGGGTCTGCCTACGAGCAGTACTTC; CDR3aa: CASNGGSAYEQYF